Below, 6 T cell receptor beta chains from the same sample are listed, as sequenced in a study of blood T cell repertoires in COVID-19. Assay used: immunoSEQ multiplex PCR; TCRdb lists only in-frame clones, some missing. The sample lists approximately 100,000 clones; 92% were seen once. The sequenced sample was peripheral blood. The receptors stem from a man aged 50-60 years with active COVID-19.

The chain has TRBV11-2 and TRBJ1-1; TRBD1 might be the D (5 bases). Germline CDR1 reads SGHAT; CDR2 reads FQNNGV. The CDR3 has 13 residues. Trimming left V 6 bases short and J 4 bases short, with 12 bases between. CDR3 sequence (DNA): TGTGCCAGCAGTCAAGGACAAAGCACTGAAGCTTTCTTT. Encoded protein: CASSQGQSTEAFF.

As DNA, the CDR3 is TGTGCCAGCAACACCGGAACTAACACAGATACGCAGTATTTT. The encoded protein is CASNTGTNTDTQYF. The chain combines TRBV2 with TRBJ2-3, with D unresolved. The CDR3 loop spans 14 amino acids. Trimming shortened V by 7 bases and J by 2 bases, and 13 bases separated the two germline ends. The germline V gene has CDR1 SNHLY and CDR2 FYNNEI.

About this clone: Sequence at one end of the junction differs from germline and may be a read error. This chain uses TRBV5-6 with TRBJ2-7; 10 positions agree with TRBD2. This CDR3 comprises 13 residues. CDR1 is SGHDT, CDR2 YYEEEE, per germline. The CDR3: CASGLAGGYEQYF. The CDR3 coding sequence is TGTGCCAGCGGCTTAGCGGGAGGTTACGAGCAGTACTTC. Full variable domain (rest looked up from reference TRBV5-6 and TRBJ2-7): DAGVTQSPTHLIKTRGQQVTLRCSPKSGHDTVSWYQQALGQGPQFIFQYYEEEERQRGNFPDRFSGHQFPNYSSELNVNALLLGDSALYLCASGLAGGYEQYFGPGTRLTVT.

The CDR3 sequence: CASSPGTQGAEAFF. The CDR3 bases are TGTGCCAGCAGTCCCGGGACCCAGGGGGCTGAAGCTTTCTTT. The chain recombines TRBV2 with TRBJ1-1; 7 bases match TRBD1. CDR1 SNHLY and CDR2 FYNNEI come from the germline V gene. This CDR3 comprises 14 residues. V shed 5 bases, J shed 6 bases, and the junction held 9 bases outside the gene matches.

V is TRBV5-8 and J is TRBJ2-7; 13 bases are a match to TRBD2. J lost 7 bases, V lost 2 bases, and 12 bases had no gene match. The CDR3 sequence is 17 residues long. Germline CDR1 SGHTS, CDR2 YDEGEE. The CDR3 protein is CASSFRTSGSIRGEQYF. The CDR3 nucleotides are TGTGCCAGCAGCTTCCGGACTAGCGGGAGCATACGTGGGGAGCAGTACTTC.

The chain employs TRBV28 and TRBJ1-4; D is ambiguous. The V gene lost 4 bases and the J gene lost 0 bases, with 9 bases spanning the gap. The CDR3 is 15 amino acids. The germline gives CDR1 MDHEN, CDR2 SYDVKM. The CDR3 sequence is CASSSSVATNEKLFF. The CDR3 DNA reads TGTGCCAGCAGTTCTTCAGTGGCAACTAATGAAAAACTGTTTTTT.